These 28 T cell receptor beta chains share one sample of origin, sequenced in a study of cytomegalovirus exposure and HLA in healthy donors (TCRdb year 2017). Library preparation was by the immunoSEQ multiplex PCR assay. A mixture of 60 forward primers for TCR Vbeta segments and 13 reverse primers for TCR Jbeta segments was used in the multiplex PCR. Drawn from immuneACCESS, this table holds only the in-frame rearrangements with V and J called that TCRdb kept. Clones are partly lost; checked studies trace under half to an unresolved V gene and leave the rest unexplained. The sample contains 150,000 to 200,000 clones, roughly 79% of them found a single time. Of the sample, less than 2% falls within the top ten clones. Specimen: PBMCs. These receptors all come from a man aged 25-45 years in good health and CMV-seronegative.

The CDR3 spells CASSGQGASEGGYTF. As DNA, the CDR3 is TGTGCCAGTTCGGGTCAGGGGGCGTCCGAAGGTGGCTACACCTTC. The chain links TRBV2 to TRBJ1-2, with 8 bases identical to TRBD1. Losses at the gene ends were 9 bases for V and 7 bases for J; bases not matched to a gene: 16. Per germline, CDR1 SNHLY and CDR2 FYNNEI. This CDR3 region has 15 residues.

DNA for the CDR3: TGTGCCAGCAGCGACCTTGTGACGGGAGGGCGAGCTGCAGATACGCAGTATTTT. It encodes CASSDLVTGGRAADTQYF. This chain links TRBV7-8 with TRBJ2-3, with 8 positions matching TRBD2. This CDR3 has 18 residues. With 5 bases clipped from V and 4 bases from J, the junction kept 17 bases outside the gene matches. Germline V gene lookup returns CDR1 SGHVS and CDR2 FQNEAQ.

The chain recombines TRBV27 with TRBJ2-5; D possibly corresponds to TRBD2 (6 bases). This CDR3 has 14 residues. V gave up 4 bases and J gave up 3 bases, with 12 bases separating them. Germline V gene lookup returns CDR1 MNHEY and CDR2 SMNVEV (reference sequence). The CDR3 DNA reads TGTGCCAGCAGTTCGGGACTCCTAAAAGAGACCCAGTACTTC. Translated, it gives CASSSGLLKETQYF.

This chain uses TRBV7-8 with TRBJ1-1, with unresolved D. This CDR3 contains 10 residues. Trimming stripped 8 bases from V and 4 bases from J, with 5 bases between. Germline V gene data show CDR1 as SGHVS and CDR2 as FQNEAQ. CDR3 in amino acids: CASRGTEAFF. CDR3 coding DNA: TGTGCCAGCCGGGGCACTGAAGCTTTCTTT.

The gene calls are TRBV7-9 and TRBJ2-2, with D possibly matching TRBD2 (5 bases). From germline, CDR1 is SEHNR and CDR2 FQNEAQ (reference sequence). V was clipped by 0 bases and J by 1 base, with 12 bases between them. This CDR3 spans 17 amino acids. The CDR3 here is CASSLAAGNLNTGELFF. As DNA, the CDR3 is TGTGCCAGCAGCTTAGCAGCCGGGAACCTGAACACCGGGGAGCTGTTTTTT.

The CDR3 reads CASSQEAGPVGEQYF. The CDR3 nucleotides read TGTGCCAGCAGCCAAGAAGCGGGACCGGTAGGCGAGCAGTACTTC. J is TRBJ2-7 and V is TRBV4-2, with 7 positions matching TRBD2. Germline V gives CDR1 LGHNA, CDR2 YNFKEQ. J gave up 6 bases and V 0 bases, and 8 bases lay outside the gene matches. The length of the CDR3 is 15 residues.

The J gene is TRBJ2-3, the V gene TRBV5-1; TRBD2 aligns across 9 bases. The CDR3 has 18 amino acids. Germline V lookup: CDR1 SGHRS, CDR2 YFSETQ. J gave up 6 bases and V 0 bases, and 14 bases lay outside the gene matches. The CDR3 loop reads CASSLARASGADPDTQYF. As DNA, the CDR3 is TGCGCCAGCAGCTTGGCTCGGGCTAGCGGGGCGGACCCCGATACGCAGTATTTT.

V usage is TRBV5-8 and J usage is TRBJ2-7, with a possible D match to TRBD2 (6 bases). The CDR3 is 12 residues long. The germline V gene has CDR1 SGHTS and CDR2 YDEGEE. V lost 5 bases and J 7 bases, leaving 13 bases between the germline ends. CDR3 amino acids: CASSWTAGEQYF. The CDR3, as DNA: TGTGCCAGCAGTTGGACGGCGGGGGAGCAGTACTTC.

The chain links TRBV27 to TRBJ1-4; D remains unclear. This CDR3 is 15 amino acids long. V was shortened by 6 bases and J by 3 bases, with 14 bases between the two germline ends. CDR1 is MNHEY and CDR2 is SMNVEV in the germline V gene (reference sequence). The DNA for the CDR3 is TGTGCCAGCAGGGCCGGGGAGTCTGCTAATGAAAAACTGTTTTTT. It encodes CASRAGESANEKLFF.

The sample holds one count of this clone. This chain joins TRBV5-5 and TRBJ2-2; D is unclear. The CDR3 loop spans 14 amino acids. Trimming took 0 bases from V and 2 from J, leaving 5 bases between them. CDR1 and CDR2 from the germline V gene are SGHKS and YYEKEE (reference sequence). Here the CDR3 reads CASSLAGNTGELFF. The CDR3 DNA reads TGTGCCAGCAGCTTGGCGGGTAACACCGGGGAGCTGTTTTTT.

In DNA, the CDR3 is TGTGCCAGCAGTTTAGGGGAGAGCCTTTACGAGCAGTACTTC. Translating it yields CASSLGESLYEQYF. V gene TRBV28 combines with J gene TRBJ2-7, with D possibly TRBD2 on 5 matching bases. The CDR3 runs to 14 residues. Germline lookup yields CDR1 MDHEN and CDR2 SYDVKM. With 2 bases removed from V and 4 bases from J, the gap between germline ends came to 12 bases.

This chain uses TRBV2 with TRBJ2-7; TRBD2 matches 7 bases. The germline V gene encodes CDR1 SNHLY and CDR2 FYNNEI. CDR3 size: 14 residues. The V segment lost 3 bases and the J segment 0 bases; nucleotides outside the gene matches: 2. Here the CDR3 DNA reads TGTGCCAGCAGTGAGGCTAGCGGCTCCTACGAGCAGTACTTC. It codes for CASSEASGSYEQYF.

The V and J genes are TRBV10-1 and TRBJ2-1; 8 positions match TRBD2. The CDR3 length is 14 residues. From germline, CDR1 is WNHNN and CDR2 SYGVQD (reference sequence). The ends lost 5 bases at V and 4 bases at J; junction bases unmatched: 4. In DNA form, the CDR3 reads TGCGCCAGCAGTTACGGGGGGGATTACAATGAGCAGTTCTTC. Translation: CASSYGGDYNEQFF.

As DNA, the CDR3 is TGCGCCAGCAGCTTCTCCCTAGCGGGGCCTACTAGCACAGATACGCAGTATTTT. Residues: CASSFSLAGPTSTDTQYF. This chain links TRBV5-1 with TRBJ2-3; 9 nucleotides line up with TRBD2. This CDR3 region has 18 residues. Germline assignment: CDR1 SGHRS and CDR2 YFSETQ. V gave up 2 bases and J gave up 0 bases; unmatched junction bases: 10. Filled out from reference TRBV5-1 and TRBJ2-3, the complete variable domain reads KAGVTQTPRYLIKTRGQQVTLSCSPISGHRSVSWYQQTPGQGLQFLFEYFSETQRNKGNFPGRFSGRQFSNSRSEMNVSTLELGDSALYLCASSFSLAGPTSTDTQYFGPGTRLTVL.

This chain links TRBV15 with TRBJ2-7, with 12 bases fitting TRBD2. The CDR3 sequence is 16 residues long. V was clipped by 1 base and J by 7 bases; unmatched bases: 8. The germline CDR1 and CDR2 sequences are LNHNV and YYDKDF (reference sequence). This CDR3 reads CATSRGRTSGITEQYF. In nucleotides, the CDR3 is TGTGCCACCAGCAGAGGTCGGACTAGCGGGATCACTGAGCAGTACTTC.

In this sample, this clone turned up a few times. The chain carries TRBV28 and TRBJ2-3; 11 positions match TRBD2. The V and J ends lost 7 bases and 3 bases, in that order; junction bases with no gene match: 6. This CDR3 comprises 15 residues. In germline, CDR1 is MDHEN, CDR2 SYDVKM. The DNA of the CDR3 is TGTGCCAGCATTGGGACTAGCGGTAAAACAGATACGCAGTATTTT. This translates into CASIGTSGKTDTQYF.

The chain couples TRBV6-6 to TRBJ2-7; TRBD2 aligns across 8 bases. The germline V gene encodes CDR1 MNHNY and CDR2 SVGAGI (reference sequence). V was pared by 2 bases and J by 9 bases, with 3 bases of the junction left unmatched. The CDR3 has 12 residues. The CDR3 DNA is TGTGCCAGCAGTTACGTGGCGGGAGGGCAGTACTTC. As protein: CASSYVAGGQYF.

The chain is built from TRBV9 and TRBJ2-1; the match to TRBD2 covers 10 bases. With 4 bases clipped from V and 6 bases from J, the junction kept 4 bases outside the gene matches. The CDR3 spans 14 residues. The germline V gene encodes CDR1 SGDLS and CDR2 YYNGEE. The CDR3 sequence: CASSPRTSGNEQFF. The CDR3 nucleotides are TGTGCCAGCAGCCCCCGGACTAGCGGCAATGAGCAGTTCTTC.

The chain employs TRBV7-2 and TRBJ2-7; a possible D gene is TRBD1 (6 bases). The CDR3 contains 16 residues. The germline CDR1 and CDR2 sequences are SGHTA and FQGNSA. Between the trimmed V and J ends, which lost 2 bases and 4 bases, there was a span of 18 bases. The DNA of the CDR3 is TGTGCCAGCAGCTTAATAGGATACAGGGAAGAATACGAGCAGTACTTC. Amino acid sequence: CASSLIGYREEYEQYF.

The rearrangement joins TRBV27 to TRBJ1-2, with a tentative D call TRBD1 (6 bases). The V gene lost 2 bases and the J gene lost 8 bases, with 21 bases spanning the gap. Germline CDR1 is MNHEY and CDR2 is SMNVEV (reference sequence). CDR3 length: 16 residues. The CDR3 sequence: CASSLEGPGHPSGYTF. In DNA form, the CDR3 reads TGTGCCAGCAGTTTAGAGGGACCGGGACATCCTTCCGGCTACACCTTC.

This clone was picked up a small number of times. The chain couples TRBV6-5 to TRBJ1-3, with 7 positions matching TRBD1. In germline, CDR1 is MNHEY, CDR2 SVGAGI. V shed 6 bases, J shed 4 bases, and the junction held 6 bases outside the gene matches. CDR3 size: 14 residues. Written as DNA, the CDR3 is TGTGCCAGCAGCACCAGGGGGATCGGAAACACCATATATTTT. Residues: CASSTRGIGNTIYF.

This clone has a handful of counts. The genes are TRBV5-1 and TRBJ2-5, with TRBD1 identical over 8 bases. The germline gives CDR1 SGHRS, CDR2 YFSETQ. J lost 4 bases, V lost 4 bases, and 9 bases had no gene match. The CDR3 loop spans 15 amino acids. The CDR3: CASSTTGGLRETQYF. The CDR3 DNA sequence: TGCGCCAGCAGCACAACAGGGGGTTTACGAGAGACCCAGTACTTC.

The genes are TRBV2 and TRBJ1-2, with TRBD1 as a possible D gene (6 bases). The germline V gene encodes CDR1 SNHLY and CDR2 FYNNEI. The CDR3 runs 11 residues. The DNA for the CDR3 is TGTGTCGGGGCAGGGGTGTATGGCTACACCTTC. Protein: CVGAGVYGYTF.

The rearrangement joins TRBV5-1 to TRBJ2-7, with 8 bases fitting TRBD2. The CDR3 runs 16 residues. V dropped 0 bases and J dropped 3; count of bases not matched to a gene: 8. CDR1 and CDR2 (germline): SGHRS, YFSETQ. CDR3 residues: CASSLGGAGVYYEQYF. For the CDR3, the DNA is TGCGCCAGCAGCTTGGGGGGAGCGGGAGTTTACTACGAGCAGTACTTC.

There are a few counts of this clone. The chain links TRBV11-2 to TRBJ1-1, with a tentative D call TRBD1 (6 bases). The V gene's germline CDR1 is SGHAT and CDR2 FQNNGV. V lost 2 bases to trimming and J lost 4 bases, with 11 bases between them. The CDR3 is 14 amino acids. For the CDR3, the DNA is TGTGCCAGCAGCTTAACAGGGTTGGGCACTGAAGCTTTCTTT. Amino acids: CASSLTGLGTEAFF.

This chain joins TRBV7-3 and TRBJ2-7; perhaps TRBD2 as D (5 bases). CDR1 and CDR2 (germline): SGHTA, FQGTGA. This CDR3 comprises 15 residues. V was shortened by 0 bases and J by 1 base, with 10 bases between the two germline ends. The CDR3: CASSLTSSGSYEQYF. The CDR3 nucleotides read TGTGCCAGCAGCTTAACTTCCAGCGGATCCTACGAGCAGTACTTC.

As to this clone: Other DNA variants within this sample encode the same CDR3. The gene calls are TRBV29-1 and TRBJ2-7; the D is unclear. Trimming removed 4 bases from V and 0 bases from J, with 7 bases in between. The CDR3 is made up of 12 amino acids. The germline CDR1 and CDR2 sequences are SQVTM and ANQGSEA. DNA of the CDR3: TGCAGCGTTGTCGGTGACTCCTACGAGCAGTACTTC. This encodes CSVVGDSYEQYF.

The rearrangement links TRBV27 to TRBJ1-1; the D gene is possibly TRBD1 (6 bases). V was clipped by 5 bases and J by 7 bases, with 17 bases between them. The CDR3 spans 14 residues. Per germline, CDR1 MNHEY and CDR2 SMNVEV (reference sequence). The CDR3 DNA follows: TGTGCCAGCAGTGACAGGATAAACCACAATGAAGCTTTCTTT. This encodes CASSDRINHNEAFF.